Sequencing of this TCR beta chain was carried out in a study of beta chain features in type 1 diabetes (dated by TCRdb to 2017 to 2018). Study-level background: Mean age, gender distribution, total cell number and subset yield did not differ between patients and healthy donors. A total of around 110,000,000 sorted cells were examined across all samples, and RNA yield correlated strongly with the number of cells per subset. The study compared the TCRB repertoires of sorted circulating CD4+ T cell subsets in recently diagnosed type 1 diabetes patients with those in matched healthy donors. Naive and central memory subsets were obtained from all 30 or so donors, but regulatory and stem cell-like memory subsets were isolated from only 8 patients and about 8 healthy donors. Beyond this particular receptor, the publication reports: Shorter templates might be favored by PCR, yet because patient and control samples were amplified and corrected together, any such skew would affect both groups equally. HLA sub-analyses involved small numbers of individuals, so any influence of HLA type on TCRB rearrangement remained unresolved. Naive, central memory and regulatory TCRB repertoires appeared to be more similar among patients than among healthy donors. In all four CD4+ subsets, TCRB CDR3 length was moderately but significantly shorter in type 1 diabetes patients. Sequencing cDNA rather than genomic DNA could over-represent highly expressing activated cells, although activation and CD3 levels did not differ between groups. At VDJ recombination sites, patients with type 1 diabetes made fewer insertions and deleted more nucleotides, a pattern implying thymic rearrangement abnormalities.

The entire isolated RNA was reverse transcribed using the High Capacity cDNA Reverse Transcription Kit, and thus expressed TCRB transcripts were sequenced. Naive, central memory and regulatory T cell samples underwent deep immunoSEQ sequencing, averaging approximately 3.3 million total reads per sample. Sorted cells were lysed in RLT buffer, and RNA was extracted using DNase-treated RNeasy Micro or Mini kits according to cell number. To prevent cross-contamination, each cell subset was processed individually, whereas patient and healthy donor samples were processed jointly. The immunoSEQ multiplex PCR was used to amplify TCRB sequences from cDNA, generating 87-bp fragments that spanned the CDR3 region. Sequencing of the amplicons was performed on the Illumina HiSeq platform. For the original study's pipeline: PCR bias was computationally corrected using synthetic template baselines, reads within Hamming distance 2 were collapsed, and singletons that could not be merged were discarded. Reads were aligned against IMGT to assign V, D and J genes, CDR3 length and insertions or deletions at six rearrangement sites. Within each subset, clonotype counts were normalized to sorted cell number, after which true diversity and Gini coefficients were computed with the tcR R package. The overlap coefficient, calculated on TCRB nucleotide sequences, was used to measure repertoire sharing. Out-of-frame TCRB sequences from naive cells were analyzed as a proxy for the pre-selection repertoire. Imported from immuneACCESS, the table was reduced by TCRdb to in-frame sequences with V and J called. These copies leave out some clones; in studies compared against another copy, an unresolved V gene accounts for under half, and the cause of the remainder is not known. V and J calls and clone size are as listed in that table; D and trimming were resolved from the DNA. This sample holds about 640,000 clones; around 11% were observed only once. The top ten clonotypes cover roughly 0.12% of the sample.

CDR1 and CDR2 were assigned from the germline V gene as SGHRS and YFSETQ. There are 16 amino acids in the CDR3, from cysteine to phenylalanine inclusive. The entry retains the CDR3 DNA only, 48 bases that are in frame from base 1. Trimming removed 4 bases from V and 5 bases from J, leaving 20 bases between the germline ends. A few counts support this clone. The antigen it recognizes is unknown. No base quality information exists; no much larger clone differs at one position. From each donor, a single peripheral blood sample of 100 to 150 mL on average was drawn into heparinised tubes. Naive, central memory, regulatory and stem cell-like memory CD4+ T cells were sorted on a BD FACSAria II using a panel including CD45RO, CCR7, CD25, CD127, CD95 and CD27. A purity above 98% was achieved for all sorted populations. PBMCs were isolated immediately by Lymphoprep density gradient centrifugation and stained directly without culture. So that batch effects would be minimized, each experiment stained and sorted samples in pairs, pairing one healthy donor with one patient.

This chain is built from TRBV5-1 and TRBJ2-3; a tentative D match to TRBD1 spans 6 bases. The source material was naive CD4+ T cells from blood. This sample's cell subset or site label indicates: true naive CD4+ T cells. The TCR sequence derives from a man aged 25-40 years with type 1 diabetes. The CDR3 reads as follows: CASSPGVAGVGDTQYF. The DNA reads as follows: TGCGCCAGCAGCCCTGGCGTGGCAGGGGTTGGAGATACGCAGTATTTT.